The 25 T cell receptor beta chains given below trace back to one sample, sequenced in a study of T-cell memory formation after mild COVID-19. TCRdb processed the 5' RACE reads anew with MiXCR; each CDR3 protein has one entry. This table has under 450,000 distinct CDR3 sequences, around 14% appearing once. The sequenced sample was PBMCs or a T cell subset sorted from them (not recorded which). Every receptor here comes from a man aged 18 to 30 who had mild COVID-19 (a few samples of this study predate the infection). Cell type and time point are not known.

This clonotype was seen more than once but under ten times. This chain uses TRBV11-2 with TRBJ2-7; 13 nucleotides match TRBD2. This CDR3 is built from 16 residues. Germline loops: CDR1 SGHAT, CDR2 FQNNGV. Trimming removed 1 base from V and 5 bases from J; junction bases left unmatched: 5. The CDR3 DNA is TGTGCCAGCAGCTTAGTACTAGCGGGGGGGCAGCACGAGCAGTACTTC. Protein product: CASSLVLAGGQHEQYF.

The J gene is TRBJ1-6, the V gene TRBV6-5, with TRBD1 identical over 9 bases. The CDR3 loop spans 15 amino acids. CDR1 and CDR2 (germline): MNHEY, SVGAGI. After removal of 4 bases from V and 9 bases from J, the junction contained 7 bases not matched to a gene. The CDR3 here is CASSSAGQGGSPLHF. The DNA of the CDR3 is TGTGCCAGCAGTTCCGCGGGACAGGGTGGTTCACCCCTCCACTTT.

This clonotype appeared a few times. CDR3 sequence reads: CASSQDWVEKLFF. For the CDR3, the DNA is TGCGCCAGCAGCCAAGATTGGGTCGAAAAACTGTTTTTT. The V and J genes are TRBV4-1 and TRBJ1-4, with D unclear. V was cut by 0 bases and J by 8 bases, with 7 bases left in between. CDR1 and CDR2 from the germline V gene are MGHRA and YSYEKL. There are 13 residues in the CDR3.

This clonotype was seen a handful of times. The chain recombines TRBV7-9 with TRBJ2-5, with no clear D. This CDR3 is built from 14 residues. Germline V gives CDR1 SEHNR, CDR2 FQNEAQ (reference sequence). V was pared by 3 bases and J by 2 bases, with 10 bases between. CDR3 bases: TGTGCCAGCAGCTTTGGGATTACGCAAGAGACCCAGTACTTC. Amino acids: CASSFGITQETQYF.

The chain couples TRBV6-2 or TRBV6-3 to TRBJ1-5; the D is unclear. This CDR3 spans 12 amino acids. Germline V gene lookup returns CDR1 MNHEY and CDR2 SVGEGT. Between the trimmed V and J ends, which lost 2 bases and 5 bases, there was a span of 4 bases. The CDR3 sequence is CASSYRDQPQHF. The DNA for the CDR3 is TGTGCCAGCAGTTACCGGGATCAGCCCCAGCATTTT.

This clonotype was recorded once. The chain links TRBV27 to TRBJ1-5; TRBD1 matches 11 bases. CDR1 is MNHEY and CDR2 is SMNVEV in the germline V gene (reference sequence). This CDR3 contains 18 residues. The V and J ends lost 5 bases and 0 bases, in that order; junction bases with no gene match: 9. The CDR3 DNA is TGTGCCAGCAGTCAGGGACAGGGGGGACGAGATAGCAATCAGCCCCAGCATTTT. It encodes CASSQGQGGRDSNQPQHF.

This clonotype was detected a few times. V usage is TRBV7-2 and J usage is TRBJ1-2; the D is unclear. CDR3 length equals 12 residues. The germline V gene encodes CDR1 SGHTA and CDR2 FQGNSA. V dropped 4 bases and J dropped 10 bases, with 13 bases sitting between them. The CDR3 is CASSSPPAAYTF. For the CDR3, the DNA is TGTGCCAGCAGCTCACCCCCGGCCGCCTACACCTTC.

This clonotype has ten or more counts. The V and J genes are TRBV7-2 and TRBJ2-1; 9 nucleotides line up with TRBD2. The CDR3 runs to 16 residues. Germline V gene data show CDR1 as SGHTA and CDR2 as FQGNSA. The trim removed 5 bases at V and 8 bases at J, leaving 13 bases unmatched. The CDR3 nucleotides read TGTGCCAGCAGCGTACCTCGGGGGACTAGCTTCCATGAGCAGTTCTTC. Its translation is CASSVPRGTSFHEQFF.

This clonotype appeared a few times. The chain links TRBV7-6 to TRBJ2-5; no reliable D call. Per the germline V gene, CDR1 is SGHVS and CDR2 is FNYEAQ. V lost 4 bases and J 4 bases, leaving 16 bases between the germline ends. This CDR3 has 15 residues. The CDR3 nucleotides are TGTGCCAGCAGCTCTTCGTGGAACACCCCAGAGACCCAGTACTTC. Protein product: CASSSSWNTPETQYF.

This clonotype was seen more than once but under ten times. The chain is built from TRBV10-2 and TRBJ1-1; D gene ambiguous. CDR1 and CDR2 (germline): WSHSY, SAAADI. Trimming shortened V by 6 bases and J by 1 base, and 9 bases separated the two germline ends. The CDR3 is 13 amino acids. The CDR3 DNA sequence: TGCGCCAGCAGCACCCGGGGGAACACTGAAGCTTTCTTT. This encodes CASSTRGNTEAFF.

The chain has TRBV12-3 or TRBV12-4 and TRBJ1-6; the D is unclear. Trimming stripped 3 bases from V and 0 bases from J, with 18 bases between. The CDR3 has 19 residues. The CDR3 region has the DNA TGTGCCAGCAGTTTTGTGTTTCCAGAAAAGAGCTCCTATAATTCACCCCTCCACTTT. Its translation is CASSFVFPEKSSYNSPLHF.

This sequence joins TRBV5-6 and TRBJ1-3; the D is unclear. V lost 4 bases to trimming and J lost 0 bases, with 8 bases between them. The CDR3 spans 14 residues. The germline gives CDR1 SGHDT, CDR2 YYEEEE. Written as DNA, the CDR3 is TGTGCCAGCAGCGTTGTCGCCTCTGGAAACACCATATATTTT. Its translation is CASSVVASGNTIYF.

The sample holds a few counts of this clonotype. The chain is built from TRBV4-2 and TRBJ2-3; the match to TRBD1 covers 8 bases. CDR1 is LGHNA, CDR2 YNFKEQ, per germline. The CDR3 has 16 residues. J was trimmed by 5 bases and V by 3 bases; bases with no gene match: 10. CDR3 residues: CASSQGDRSAVDTQYF. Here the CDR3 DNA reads TGTGCCAGCAGCCAGGGGGACAGGAGCGCGGTAGATACGCAGTATTTT.

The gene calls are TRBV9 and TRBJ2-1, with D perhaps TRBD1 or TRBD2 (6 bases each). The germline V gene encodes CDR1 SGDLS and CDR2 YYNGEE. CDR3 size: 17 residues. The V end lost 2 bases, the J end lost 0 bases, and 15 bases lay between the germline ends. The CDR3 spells CASSVNRVGGSYNEQFF. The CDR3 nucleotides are TGTGCCAGCAGCGTGAACAGGGTCGGGGGCTCCTACAATGAGCAGTTCTTC.

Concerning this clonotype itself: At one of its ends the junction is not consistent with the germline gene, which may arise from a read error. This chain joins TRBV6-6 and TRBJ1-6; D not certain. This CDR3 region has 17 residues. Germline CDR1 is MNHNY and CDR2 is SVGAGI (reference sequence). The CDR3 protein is CASSYSAEAGQGGNERF. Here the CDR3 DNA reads TGTGCCAGCAGTTACTCCGCGGAGGCGGGCCAAGGAGGGAATGAGCGGTTT.

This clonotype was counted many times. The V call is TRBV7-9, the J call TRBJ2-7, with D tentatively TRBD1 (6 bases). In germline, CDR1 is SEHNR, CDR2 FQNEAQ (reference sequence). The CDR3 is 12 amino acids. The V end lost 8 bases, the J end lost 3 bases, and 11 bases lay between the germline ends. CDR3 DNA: TGTGCCAGCGGCGGACAGAACTACGAGCAGTACGTC. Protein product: CASGGQNYEQYV.

This chain's CDR3 is CASSSFEAFF. In DNA, the CDR3 is TGTGCCAGCAGTTCGTTTGAAGCTTTCTTT. The chain employs TRBV28 and TRBJ1-1, with D unresolved. Trimming took 4 bases from V and 7 from J, leaving 4 bases between them. The CDR3 is 10 residues long. The V gene's germline CDR1 is MDHEN and CDR2 SYDVKM.

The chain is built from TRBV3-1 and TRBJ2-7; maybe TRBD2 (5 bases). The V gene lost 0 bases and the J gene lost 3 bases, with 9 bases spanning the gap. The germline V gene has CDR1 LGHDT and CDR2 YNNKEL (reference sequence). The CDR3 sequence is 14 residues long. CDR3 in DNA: TGTGCCAGCAGCCAAGATTCGGGAAACTACGAGCAGTACTTC. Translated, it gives CASSQDSGNYEQYF.

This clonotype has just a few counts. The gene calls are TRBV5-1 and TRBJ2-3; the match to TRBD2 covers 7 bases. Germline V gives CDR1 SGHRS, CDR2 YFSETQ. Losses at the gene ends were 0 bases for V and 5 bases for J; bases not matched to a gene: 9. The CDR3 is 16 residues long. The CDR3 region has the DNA TGCGCCAGCAGCTTGGAGGGACGACTAGCCGTAGATACGCAGTATTTT. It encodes CASSLEGRLAVDTQYF.

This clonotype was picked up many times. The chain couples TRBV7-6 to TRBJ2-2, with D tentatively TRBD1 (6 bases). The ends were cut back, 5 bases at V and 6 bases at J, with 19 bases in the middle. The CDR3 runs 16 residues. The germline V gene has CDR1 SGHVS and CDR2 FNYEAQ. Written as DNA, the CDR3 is TGTGCCAGCAGCCCTCGGCCGGGACAACAACCCGGGGAGCTGTTTTTT. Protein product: CASSPRPGQQPGELFF.

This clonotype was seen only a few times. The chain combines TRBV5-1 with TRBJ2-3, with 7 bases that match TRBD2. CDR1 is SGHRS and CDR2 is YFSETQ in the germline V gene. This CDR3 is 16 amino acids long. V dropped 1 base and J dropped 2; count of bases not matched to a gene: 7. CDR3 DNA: TGCGCCAGCAGCTTGACGGGGAGGGCATCCACAGATACGCAGTATTTT. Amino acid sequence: CASSLTGRASTDTQYF.

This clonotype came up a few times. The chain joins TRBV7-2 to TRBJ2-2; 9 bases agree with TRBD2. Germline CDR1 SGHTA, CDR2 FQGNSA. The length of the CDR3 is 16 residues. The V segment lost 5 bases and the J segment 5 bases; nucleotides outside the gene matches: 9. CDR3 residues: CASSRIAGAITGELFF. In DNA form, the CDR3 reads TGTGCCAGCAGCCGAATAGCGGGGGCTATAACCGGGGAGCTGTTTTTT.

The CDR3 loop reads CASSLAQGAQETQYF. CDR3 DNA: TGTGCCAGCAGCTTAGCACAGGGGGCTCAAGAGACCCAGTACTTC. The chain is built from TRBV7-9 and TRBJ2-5, with 9 bases aligning to TRBD1. Trimming cost V 0 bases and J 2 bases; bases outside gene matches: 1. CDR1 is SEHNR and CDR2 is FQNEAQ in the germline V gene (reference sequence). The CDR3 sequence is 15 residues long.

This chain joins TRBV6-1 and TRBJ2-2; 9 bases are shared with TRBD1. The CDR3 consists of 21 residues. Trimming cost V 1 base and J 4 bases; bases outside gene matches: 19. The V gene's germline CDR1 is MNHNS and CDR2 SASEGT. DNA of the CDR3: TGTGCCAGCAGTGAAGGGACCGGGACAGGGCGGCTCGCGGTCTTCACCGGGGAGCTGTTTTTT. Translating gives CASSEGTGTGRLAVFTGELFF.

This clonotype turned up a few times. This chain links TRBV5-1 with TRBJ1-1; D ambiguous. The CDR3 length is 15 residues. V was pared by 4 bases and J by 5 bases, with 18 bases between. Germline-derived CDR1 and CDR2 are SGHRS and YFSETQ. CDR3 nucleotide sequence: TGCGCCAGCAGCCCGGGGTCCCATGAATGGACTGAAGCTTTCTTT. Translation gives CASSPGSHEWTEAFF. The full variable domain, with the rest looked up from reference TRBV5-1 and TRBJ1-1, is KAGVTQTPRYLIKTRGQQVTLSCSPISGHRSVSWYQQTPGQGLQFLFEYFSETQRNKGNFPGRFSGRQFSNSRSEMNVSTLELGDSALYLCASSPGSHEWTEAFFGQGTRLTVV.